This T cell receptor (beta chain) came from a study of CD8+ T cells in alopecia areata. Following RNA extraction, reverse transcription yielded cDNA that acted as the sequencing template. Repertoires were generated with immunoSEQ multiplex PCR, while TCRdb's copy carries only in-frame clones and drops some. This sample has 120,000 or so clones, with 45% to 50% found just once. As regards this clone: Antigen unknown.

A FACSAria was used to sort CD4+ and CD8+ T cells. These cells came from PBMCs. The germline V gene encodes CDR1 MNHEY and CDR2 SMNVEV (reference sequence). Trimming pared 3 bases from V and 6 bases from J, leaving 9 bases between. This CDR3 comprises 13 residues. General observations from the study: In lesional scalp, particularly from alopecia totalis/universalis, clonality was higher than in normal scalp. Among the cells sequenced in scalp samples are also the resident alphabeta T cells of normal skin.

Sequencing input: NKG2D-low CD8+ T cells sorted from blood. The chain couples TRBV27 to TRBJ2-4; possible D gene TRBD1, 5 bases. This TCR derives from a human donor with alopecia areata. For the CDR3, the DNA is TGTGCCAGCAGTTTCGGGCAGGGAAACATTCAGTACTTC. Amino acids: CASSFGQGNIQYF.